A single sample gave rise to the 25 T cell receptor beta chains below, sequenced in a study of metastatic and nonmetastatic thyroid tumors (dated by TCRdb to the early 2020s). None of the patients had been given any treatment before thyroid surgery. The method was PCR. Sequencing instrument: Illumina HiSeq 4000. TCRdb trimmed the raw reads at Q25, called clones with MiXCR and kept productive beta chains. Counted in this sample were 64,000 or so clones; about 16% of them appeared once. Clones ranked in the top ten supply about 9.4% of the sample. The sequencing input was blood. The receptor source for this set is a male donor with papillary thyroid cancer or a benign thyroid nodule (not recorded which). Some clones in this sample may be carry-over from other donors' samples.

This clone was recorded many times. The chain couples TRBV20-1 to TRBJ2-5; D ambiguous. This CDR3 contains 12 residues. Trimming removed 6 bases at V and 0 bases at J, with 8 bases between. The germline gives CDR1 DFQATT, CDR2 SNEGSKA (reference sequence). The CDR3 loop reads CSANRDQETQYF. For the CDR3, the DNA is TGCAGTGCGAACCGGGACCAAGAGACCCAGTACTTC.

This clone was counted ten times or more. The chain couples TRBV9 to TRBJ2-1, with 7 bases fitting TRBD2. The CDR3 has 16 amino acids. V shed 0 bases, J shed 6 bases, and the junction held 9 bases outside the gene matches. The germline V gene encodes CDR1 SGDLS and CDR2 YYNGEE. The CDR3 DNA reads TGTGCCAGCAGCGTAGAAGGAGGGAGGGCCATCAATGAGCAGTTCTTC. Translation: CASSVEGGRAINEQFF.

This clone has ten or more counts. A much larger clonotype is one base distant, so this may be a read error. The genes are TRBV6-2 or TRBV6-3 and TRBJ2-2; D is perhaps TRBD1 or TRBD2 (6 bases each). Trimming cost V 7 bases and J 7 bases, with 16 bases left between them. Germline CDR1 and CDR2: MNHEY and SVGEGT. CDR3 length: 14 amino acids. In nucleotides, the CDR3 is TGTGCCAGCATCCGGACAGCGGGTAACGGGGAGCTGTTTTTT. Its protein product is CASIRTAGNGELFF.

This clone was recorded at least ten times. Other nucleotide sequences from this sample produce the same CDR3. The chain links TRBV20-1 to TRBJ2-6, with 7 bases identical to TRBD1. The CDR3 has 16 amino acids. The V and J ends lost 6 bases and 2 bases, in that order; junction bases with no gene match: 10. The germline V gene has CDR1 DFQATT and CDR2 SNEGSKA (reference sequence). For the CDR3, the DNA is TGCAGTGCACCGACAGGGAGCTTCCCTGGGGCCAACGTCCTGACTTTC. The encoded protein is CSAPTGSFPGANVLTF.

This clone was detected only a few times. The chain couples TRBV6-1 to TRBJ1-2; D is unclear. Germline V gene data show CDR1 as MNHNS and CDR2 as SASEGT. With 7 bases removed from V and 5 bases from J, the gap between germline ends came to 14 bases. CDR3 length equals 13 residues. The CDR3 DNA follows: TGTGCCAGCACCAAAGGCAGATCGTATGGCTACACCTTC. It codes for CASTKGRSYGYTF.

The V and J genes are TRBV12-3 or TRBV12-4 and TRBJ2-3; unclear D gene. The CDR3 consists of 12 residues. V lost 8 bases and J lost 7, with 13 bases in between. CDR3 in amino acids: CASLWAKYTQYF. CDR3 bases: TGTGCCAGCCTTTGGGCGAAATATACGCAGTATTTT.

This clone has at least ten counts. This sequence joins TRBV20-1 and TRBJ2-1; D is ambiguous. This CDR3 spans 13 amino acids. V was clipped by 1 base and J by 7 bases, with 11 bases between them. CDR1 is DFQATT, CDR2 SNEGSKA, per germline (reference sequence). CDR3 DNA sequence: TGCAGTGCTAGAGGACGTCTCCGGAATGAGCAGTTCTTC. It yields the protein CSARGRLRNEQFF.

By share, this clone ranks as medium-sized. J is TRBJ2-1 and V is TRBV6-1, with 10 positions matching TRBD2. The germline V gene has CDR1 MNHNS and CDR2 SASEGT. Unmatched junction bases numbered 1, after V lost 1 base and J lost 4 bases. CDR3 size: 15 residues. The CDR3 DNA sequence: TGTGCCAGCAGTGAAGAAGCGGGAGGGTACAATGAGCAGTTCTTC. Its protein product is CASSEEAGGYNEQFF.

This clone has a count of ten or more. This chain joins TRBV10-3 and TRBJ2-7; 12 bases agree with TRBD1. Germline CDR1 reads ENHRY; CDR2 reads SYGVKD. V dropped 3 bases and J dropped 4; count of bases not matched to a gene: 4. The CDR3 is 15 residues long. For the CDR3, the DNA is TGTGCCATCAGTGAAGGGACAGGGGGCAGATACGAGCAGTACTTC. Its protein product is CAISEGTGGRYEQYF.

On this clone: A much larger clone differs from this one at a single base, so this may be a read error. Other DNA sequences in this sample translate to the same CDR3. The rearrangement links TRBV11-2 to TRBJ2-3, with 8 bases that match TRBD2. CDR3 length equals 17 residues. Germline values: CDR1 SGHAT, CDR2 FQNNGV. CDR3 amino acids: CASSLIDTRTSTDTQYF. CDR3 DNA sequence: TGTGCCAGCAGCTTAATAGACACCAGGACTAGCACAGATACTCAGTATTTT.

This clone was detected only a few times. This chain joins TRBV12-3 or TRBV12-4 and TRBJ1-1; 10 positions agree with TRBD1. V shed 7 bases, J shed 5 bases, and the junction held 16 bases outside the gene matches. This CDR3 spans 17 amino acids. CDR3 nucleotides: TGTGCCAGCACCGACCAACGGGACAGGGGCGATGAAACTGAAGCTTTCTTT. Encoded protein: CASTDQRDRGDETEAFF.

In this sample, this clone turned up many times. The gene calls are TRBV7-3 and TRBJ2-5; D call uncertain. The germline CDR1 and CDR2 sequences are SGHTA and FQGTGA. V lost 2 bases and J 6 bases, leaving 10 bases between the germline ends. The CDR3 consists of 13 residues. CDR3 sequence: CASSLAPGQTQYF. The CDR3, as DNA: TGTGCCAGCAGCTTAGCTCCCGGTCAGACCCAGTACTTC. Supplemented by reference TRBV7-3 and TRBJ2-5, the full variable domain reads GAGVSQTPSNKVTEKGKYVELRCDPISGHTALYWYRQSLGQGPEFLIYFQGTGAADDSGLPNDRFFAVRPEGSVSTLKIQRTERGDSAVYLCASSLAPGQTQYFGPGTRLLVL.

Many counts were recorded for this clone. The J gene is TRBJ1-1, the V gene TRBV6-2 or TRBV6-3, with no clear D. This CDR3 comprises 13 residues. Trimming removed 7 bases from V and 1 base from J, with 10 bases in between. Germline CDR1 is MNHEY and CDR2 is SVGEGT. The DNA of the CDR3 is TGTGCCAGCACCCTGGGCGGGAACACTGAAGCTTTCTTT. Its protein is CASTLGGNTEAFF.

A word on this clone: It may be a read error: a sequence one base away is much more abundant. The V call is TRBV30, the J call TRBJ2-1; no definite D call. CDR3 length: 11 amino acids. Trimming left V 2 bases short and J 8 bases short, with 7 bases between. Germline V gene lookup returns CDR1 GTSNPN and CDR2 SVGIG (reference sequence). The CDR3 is CAWSNTDEQFF. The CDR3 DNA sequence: TGTGCCTGGAGTAATACGGATGAGCAGTTCTTC.

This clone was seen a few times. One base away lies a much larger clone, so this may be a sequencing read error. In nucleotides, the CDR3 is TGTGCCATCAGTGACACTCTCGGGGACAGCCTCACCGGGGAGCTGTTTTTT. Protein product: CAISDTLGDSLTGELFF. This sequence joins TRBV10-3 and TRBJ2-2; 7 bases align to TRBD1. Germline V gene data show CDR1 as ENHRY and CDR2 as SYGVKD. The CDR3 contains 17 residues. V shed 3 bases and J 4 bases; nucleotides not matched to a gene: 11.

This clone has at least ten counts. For the CDR3, the DNA is TGTGCCACCAGCAGAGAACAGGGGGCTCCGTATGGCTACACCTTC. Translated: CATSREQGAPYGYTF. The gene calls are TRBV15 and TRBJ1-2; 9 bases fit TRBD1. CDR3 length: 15 residues. Germline V CDR1 and CDR2: LNHNV, YYDKDF (reference sequence). Trimming took 0 bases from V and 5 from J; bases not matched to a gene: 4.

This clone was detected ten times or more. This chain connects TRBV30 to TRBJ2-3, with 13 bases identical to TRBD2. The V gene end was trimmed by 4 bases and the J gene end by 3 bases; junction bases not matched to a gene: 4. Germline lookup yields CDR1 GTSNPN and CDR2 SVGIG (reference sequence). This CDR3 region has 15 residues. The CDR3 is CAWTLAGGWTDTQYF. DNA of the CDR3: TGTGCCTGGACACTAGCGGGAGGGTGGACAGATACGCAGTATTTT.

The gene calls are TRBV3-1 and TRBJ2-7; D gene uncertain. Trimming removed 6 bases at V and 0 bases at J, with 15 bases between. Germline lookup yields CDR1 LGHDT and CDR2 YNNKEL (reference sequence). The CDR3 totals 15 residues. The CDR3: CASSPVDYLSYEQYF. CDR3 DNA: TGTGCCAGCAGTCCGGTGGATTACCTCTCCTACGAGCAGTACTTC.

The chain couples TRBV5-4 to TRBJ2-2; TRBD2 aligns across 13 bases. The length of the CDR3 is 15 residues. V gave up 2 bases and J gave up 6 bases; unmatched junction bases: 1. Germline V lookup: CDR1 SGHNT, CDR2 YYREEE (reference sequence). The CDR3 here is CASSLGLAGAGELFF. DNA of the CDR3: TGTGCCAGCAGCTTAGGACTAGCGGGAGCCGGGGAGCTGTTTTTT.

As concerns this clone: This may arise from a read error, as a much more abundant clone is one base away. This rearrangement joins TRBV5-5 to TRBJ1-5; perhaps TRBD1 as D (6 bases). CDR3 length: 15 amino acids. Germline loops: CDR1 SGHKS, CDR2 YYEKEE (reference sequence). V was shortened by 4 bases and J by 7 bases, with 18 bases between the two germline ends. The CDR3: CASSTDRGLVQPQHF. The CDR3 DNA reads TGTGCCAGCAGCACTGATAGGGGGTTGGTGCAGCCCCAGCATTTT.

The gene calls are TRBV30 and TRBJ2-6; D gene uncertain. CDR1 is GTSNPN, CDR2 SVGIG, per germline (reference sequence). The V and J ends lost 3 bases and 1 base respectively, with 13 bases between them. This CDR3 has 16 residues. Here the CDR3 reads CAWSNAFRSGANVLTF. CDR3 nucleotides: TGTGCCTGGAGCAACGCATTTAGGTCTGGGGCCAACGTCCTGACTTTC. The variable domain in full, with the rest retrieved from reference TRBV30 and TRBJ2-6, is SQTIHQWPATLVQPVGSPLSLECTVEGTSNPNLYWYRQAAGRGLQLLFYSVGIGQISSEVPQNLSASRPQDRQFILSSKKLLLSDSGFYLCAWSNAFRSGANVLTFGAGSRLTVL.

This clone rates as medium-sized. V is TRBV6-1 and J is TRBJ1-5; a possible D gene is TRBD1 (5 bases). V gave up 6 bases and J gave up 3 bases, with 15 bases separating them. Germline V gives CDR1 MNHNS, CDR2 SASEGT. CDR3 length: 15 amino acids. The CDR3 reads CASRREIGANQPQHF. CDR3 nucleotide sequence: TGTGCCAGCAGGAGGGAGATTGGGGCCAATCAGCCCCAGCATTTT.

The chain's CDR3 is CASSFLGQGAGEQYF. Written as DNA, the CDR3 is TGTGCCAGCAGCTTTCTGGGACAGGGGGCGGGCGAGCAGTACTTC. J is TRBJ2-7 and V is TRBV11-2; 12 bases are a match to TRBD1. The length of the CDR3 is 15 residues. From germline, CDR1 is SGHAT and CDR2 FQNNGV. J lost 6 bases, V lost 3 bases, and 6 bases had no gene match.

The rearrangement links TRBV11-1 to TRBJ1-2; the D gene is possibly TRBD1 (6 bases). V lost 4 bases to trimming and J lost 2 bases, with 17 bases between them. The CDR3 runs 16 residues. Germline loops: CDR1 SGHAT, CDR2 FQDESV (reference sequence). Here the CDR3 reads CASSSPQRRGNYGYTF. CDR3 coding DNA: TGTGCCAGCAGCTCCCCCCAGCGTAGGGGGAACTATGGCTACACCTTC.

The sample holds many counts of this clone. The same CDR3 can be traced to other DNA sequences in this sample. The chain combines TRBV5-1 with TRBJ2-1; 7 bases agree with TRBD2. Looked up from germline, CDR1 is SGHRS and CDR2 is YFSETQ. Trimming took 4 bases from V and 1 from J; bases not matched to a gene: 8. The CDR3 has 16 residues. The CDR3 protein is CASSVGRASSYNEQFF. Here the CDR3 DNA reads TGCGCCAGCAGCGTAGGGAGGGCGTCATCCTACAATGAGCAGTTCTTC.